This T cell receptor beta chain was obtained from a study of vaccination and CD4 T cells after COVID-19. Whole-study context: The authors used overlapping spike peptides from SARS-CoV-2, HCoV-NL63, HCoV-OC43 and HCoV-229E to stimulate cells.

On this clonotype itself: The antigen remains unidentified.

V lost 3 bases and J lost 8, with 17 bases in between. This CDR3 spans 14 amino acids. Germline V gene sequence: CDR1 SGDLS, CDR2 YYNGEE. An Oncomine TCR Beta short-read assay was used to sequence the DNA from cultured CD4+ T cells. TCRdb fed the PCR reads into MiXCR, producing one record per CDR3 protein. Of about 19,000 distinct CDR3 sequences in the sample, 51% are singletons; the top ten hold roughly a tenth. Treatment defined: 10-day PBMC culture with coronavirus spike peptide pools or control peptides (ViraFEST assay). ViraFEST used peptide pools to expand antigen-specific T cells, then sequenced TCRs. Days 3 and 7 saw half the medium replaced with fresh IL-2 medium. Study findings and constraints: Spike mono-reactivity held for 304 of 307 vaccine-specific clones in convalescent patients.

The sequenced sample was CD4+ T cells from blood, cultured in vitro, obtained before SARS-CoV-2 vaccination. The source is a human donor who had recovered from COVID-19. V gene TRBV9 combines with J gene TRBJ1-1; D gene unclear. The chain's CDR3 is CASSAGVGFTEAFF. The CDR3 bases are TGTGCCAGCAGCGCCGGAGTAGGATTCACAGAAGCTTTCTTT.